This entry features one T cell receptor (beta chain) sequence. Measured with immunoSEQ multiplex PCR; TCRdb has only the in-frame clones, and not every one. The profile shows around 1,900,000 clones, 90% to 95% of them singletons. Selected positively for CCR7 and CD45RO-negative, naive CD8 cells excluded terminally differentiated effector memory CD45RA+ cells. V dropped 5 bases and J dropped 11 bases, with 27 bases sitting between them. CDR1 and CDR2 (germline): SNHLY, FYNNEI. CDR3 size: 16 residues. This sample is part of a study of shared clonotypes between healthy human individuals. Study overall: Three CD4 naive, three CD4 memory, two CD8 naive and one CD8 memory plate were used per donor.

The clonotype originates from a man aged 18 to 30 in good health. Some clones in this sample may be carry-over from other donors' samples. The sequenced sample consisted of naive CD8+ T cells from PBMCs. The V gene is TRBV2, the J gene TRBJ1-1, with a tentative D call TRBD1 (6 bases). The CDR3 DNA sequence: TGTGCCAGCAGTCCTATACGCCGGGACACGATACGCGAGGCTTTCTTT. This translates into CASSPIRRDTIREAFF.